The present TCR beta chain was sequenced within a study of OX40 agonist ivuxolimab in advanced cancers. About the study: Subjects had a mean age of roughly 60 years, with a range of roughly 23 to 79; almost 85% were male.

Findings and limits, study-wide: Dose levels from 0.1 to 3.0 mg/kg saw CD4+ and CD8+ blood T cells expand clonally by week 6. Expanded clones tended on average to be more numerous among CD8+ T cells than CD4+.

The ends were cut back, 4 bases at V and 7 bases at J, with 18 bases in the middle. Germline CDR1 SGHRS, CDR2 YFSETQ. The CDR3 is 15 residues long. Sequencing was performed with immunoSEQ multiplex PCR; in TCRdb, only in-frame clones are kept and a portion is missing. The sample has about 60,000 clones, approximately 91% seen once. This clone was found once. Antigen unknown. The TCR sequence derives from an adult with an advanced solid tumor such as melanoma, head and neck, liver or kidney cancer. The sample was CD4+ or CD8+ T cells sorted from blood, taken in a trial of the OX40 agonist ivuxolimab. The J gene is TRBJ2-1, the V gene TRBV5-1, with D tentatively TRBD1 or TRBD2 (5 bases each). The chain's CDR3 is CASSLGNVGANEQFF. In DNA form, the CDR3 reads TGCGCCAGCAGCCTGGGGAACGTCGGGGCAAATGAGCAGTTCTTC.